This TCR beta chain appears in the sequencing data of a study of response to subunit inactivated influenza vaccine. To note about this clonotype: As yet, its antigen is unknown.

TCRdb re-derived calls from the RT-PCR reads in MiXCR, one entry per CDR3 protein. Of approximately 290,000 distinct CDR3 sequences in the sample, about 20% were seen once. Study-level points and caveats: The authors proposed limited new T cell recruitment per seasonal influenza vaccination.

The CDR3 contains 13 residues. The germline CDR1 and CDR2 sequences are DFQATT and SNEGSKA (reference sequence). Deletions cut 0 bases from V and 5 bases from J, with 8 bases between. The V gene is TRBV20-1, the J gene TRBJ2-1, with no clear D. The sequence derives from a man aged 45 to 70 who received an inactivated influenza vaccine. The sample consisted of PBMCs from blood, taken less than 22 months after vaccination. The chain's CDR3 is CSARDNIDNEQFF. The CDR3 nucleotides read TGCAGTGCTAGAGATAATATAGACAATGAGCAGTTCTTC.